Below, one TCR beta chain is given with its context. This sample was included in a study of cytomegalovirus exposure and HLA in healthy donors. It was with 60 Vbeta and 13 Jbeta primers that the PCR ran. The table came from immunoSEQ multiplex PCR; TCRdb's copy has only in-frame clones and leaves some out. The repertoire holds some 100,000 clones, with 65% to 85% as singletons. The CDR3 extends over 15 amino acids. V dropped 4 bases and J dropped 7 bases, with 18 bases sitting between them. Per germline, CDR1 SGHRS and CDR2 YFSETQ. The receptor was derived from a man aged 50 to 60 in good health and CMV-seronegative. Sequencing used PBMCs. The rearrangement uses TRBV5-1 and TRBJ2-1; weak D call: TRBD2 (6 bases). CDR3 nucleotides: TGCGCCAGCAGCCCGGGTAGGGGACTGCTAAATGAGCAGTTCTTC. It translates to CASSPGRGLLNEQFF.